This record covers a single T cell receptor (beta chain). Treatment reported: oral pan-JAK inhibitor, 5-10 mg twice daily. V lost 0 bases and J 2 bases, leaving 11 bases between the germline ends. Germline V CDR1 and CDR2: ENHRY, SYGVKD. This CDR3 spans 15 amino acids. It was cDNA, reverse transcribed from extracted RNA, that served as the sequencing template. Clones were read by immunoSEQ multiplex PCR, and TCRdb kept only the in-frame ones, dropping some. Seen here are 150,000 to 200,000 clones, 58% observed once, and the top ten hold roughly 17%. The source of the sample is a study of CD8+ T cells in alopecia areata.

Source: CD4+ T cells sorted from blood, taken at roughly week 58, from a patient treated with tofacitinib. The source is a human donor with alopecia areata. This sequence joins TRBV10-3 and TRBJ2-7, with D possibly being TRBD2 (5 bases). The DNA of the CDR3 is TGTGCCATCAGTGAGTCTGAAGGGAGCCCCTACGAGCAGTACTTC. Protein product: CAISESEGSPYEQYF.